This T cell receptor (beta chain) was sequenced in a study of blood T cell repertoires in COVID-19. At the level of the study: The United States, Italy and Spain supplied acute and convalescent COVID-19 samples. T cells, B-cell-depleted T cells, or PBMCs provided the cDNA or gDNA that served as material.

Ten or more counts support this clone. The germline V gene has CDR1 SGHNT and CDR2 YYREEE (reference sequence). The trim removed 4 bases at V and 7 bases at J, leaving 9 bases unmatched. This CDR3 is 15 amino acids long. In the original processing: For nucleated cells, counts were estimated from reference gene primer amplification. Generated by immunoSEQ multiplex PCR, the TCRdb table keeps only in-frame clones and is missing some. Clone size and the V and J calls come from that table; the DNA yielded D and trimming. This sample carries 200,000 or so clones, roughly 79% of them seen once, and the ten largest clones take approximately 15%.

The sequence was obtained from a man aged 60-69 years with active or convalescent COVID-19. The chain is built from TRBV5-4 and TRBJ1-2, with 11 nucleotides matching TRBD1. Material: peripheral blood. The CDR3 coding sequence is TGTGCCAGCAGCAAGGACAGGGGGCAACAAGGTGGCTACACCTTC. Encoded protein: CASSKDRGQQGGYTF.